The source of this TCR beta chain is a study of T cell responses to AZD1222 COVID-19 vaccine. CDR1 is SGDLS, CDR2 YYNGEE, per germline. Trimming left V 3 bases short and J 0 bases short, with 15 bases between. The CDR3 runs 17 residues. TCRdb's table, derived via immunoSEQ multiplex PCR, lists solely in-frame clones and lacks some. The repertoire has about 120,000 clones, around nine tenths of them found once; the top ten carry about 15%. The sample consisted of peripheral blood, taken 28 days after the second AZD1222 dose. The chain links TRBV9 to TRBJ1-4, with D maybe TRBD1 (5 bases). The sequence came from an adult who received the AZD1222 COVID-19 vaccine. The CDR3: CASSETGQKPTNEKLFF. The CDR3 nucleotides read TGTGCCAGCAGCGAGACCGGACAAAAACCAACTAATGAAAAACTGTTTTTT.